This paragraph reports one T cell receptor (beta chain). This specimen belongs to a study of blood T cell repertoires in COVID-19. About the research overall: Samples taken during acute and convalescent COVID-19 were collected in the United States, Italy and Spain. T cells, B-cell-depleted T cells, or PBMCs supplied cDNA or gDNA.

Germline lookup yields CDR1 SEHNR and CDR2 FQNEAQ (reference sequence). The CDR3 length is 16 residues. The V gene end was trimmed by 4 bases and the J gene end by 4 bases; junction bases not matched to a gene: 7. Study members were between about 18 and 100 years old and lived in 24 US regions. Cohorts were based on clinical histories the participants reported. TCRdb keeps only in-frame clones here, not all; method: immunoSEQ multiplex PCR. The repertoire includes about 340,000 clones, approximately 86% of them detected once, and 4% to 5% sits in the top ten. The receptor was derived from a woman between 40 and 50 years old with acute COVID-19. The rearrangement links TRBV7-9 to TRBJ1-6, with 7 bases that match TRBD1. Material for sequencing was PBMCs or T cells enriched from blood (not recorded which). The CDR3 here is CASSSLGTAYNSPLHF. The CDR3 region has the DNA TGTGCCAGCAGCTCTCTCGGGACAGCATATAATTCACCCCTCCACTTT. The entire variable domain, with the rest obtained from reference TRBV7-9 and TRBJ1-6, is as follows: DTGVSQNPRHKITKRGQNVTFRCDPISEHNRLYWYRQTLGQGPEFLTYFQNEAQLEKSRLLSDRFSAERPKGSFSTLEIQRTEQGDSAMYLCASSSLGTAYNSPLHFGNGTRLTVT.